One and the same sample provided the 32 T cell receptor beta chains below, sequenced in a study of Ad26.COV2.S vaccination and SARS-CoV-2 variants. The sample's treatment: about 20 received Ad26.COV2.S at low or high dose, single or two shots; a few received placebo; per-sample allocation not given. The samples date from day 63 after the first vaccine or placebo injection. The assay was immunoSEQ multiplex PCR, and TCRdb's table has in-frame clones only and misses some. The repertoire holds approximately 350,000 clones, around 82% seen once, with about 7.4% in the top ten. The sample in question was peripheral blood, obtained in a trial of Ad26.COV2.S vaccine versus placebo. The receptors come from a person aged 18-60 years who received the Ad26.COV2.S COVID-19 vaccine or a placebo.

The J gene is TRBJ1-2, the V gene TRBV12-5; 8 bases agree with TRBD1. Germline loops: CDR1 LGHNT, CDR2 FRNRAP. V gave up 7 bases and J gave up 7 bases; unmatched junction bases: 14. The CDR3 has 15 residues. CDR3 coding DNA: TGTGCTAGTGCCGCTGGAGGGCAGGGGGCGAGTGGCTACACCTTC. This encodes CASAAGGQGASGYTF.

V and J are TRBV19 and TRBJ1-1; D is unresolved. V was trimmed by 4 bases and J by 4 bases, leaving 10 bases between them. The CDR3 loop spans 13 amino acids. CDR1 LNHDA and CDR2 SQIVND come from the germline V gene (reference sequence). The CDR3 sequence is CASSTPMVTEAFF. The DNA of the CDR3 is TGTGCCAGTAGTACTCCGATGGTCACTGAAGCTTTCTTT.

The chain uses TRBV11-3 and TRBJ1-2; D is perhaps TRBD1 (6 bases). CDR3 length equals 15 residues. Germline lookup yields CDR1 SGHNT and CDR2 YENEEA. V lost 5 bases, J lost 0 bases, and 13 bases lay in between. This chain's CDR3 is CASSGRTEANYGYTF. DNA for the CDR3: TGTGCCAGCAGCGGGCGGACAGAAGCTAACTATGGCTACACCTTC.

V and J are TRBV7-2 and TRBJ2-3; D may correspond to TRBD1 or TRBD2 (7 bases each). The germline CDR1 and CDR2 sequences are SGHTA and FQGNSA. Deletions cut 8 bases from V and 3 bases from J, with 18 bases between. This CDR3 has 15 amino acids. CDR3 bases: TGTGCCAGCTCAGGGGGGGGCAGGGGGACAGATACGCAGTATTTT. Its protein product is CASSGGGRGTDTQYF.

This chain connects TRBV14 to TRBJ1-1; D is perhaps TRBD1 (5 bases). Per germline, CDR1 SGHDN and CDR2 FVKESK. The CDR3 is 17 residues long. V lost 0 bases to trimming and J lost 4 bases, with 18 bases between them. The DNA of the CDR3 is TGTGCCAGCAGCCAAGATGTGTCCTGGGGGTCGGGCACTGAAGCTTTCTTT. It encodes CASSQDVSWGSGTEAFF.

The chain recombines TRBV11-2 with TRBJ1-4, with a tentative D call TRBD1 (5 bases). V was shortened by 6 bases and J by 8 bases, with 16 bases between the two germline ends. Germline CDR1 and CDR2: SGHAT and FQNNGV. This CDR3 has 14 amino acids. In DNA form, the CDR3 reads TGTGCCAGCAGGCATTCGTTTCGGGACGAAAAACTGTTTTTT. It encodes CASRHSFRDEKLFF.

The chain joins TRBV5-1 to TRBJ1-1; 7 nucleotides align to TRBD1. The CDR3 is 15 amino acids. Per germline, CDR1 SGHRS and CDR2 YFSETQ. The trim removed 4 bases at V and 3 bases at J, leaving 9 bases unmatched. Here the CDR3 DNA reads TGCGCCAGCAGCCGCGAAGGACAGGCCGACACTGAAGCTTTCTTT. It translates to CASSREGQADTEAFF. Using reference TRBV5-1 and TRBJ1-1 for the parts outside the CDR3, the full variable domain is KAGVTQTPRYLIKTRGQQVTLSCSPISGHRSVSWYQQTPGQGLQFLFEYFSETQRNKGNFPGRFSGRQFSNSRSEMNVSTLELGDSALYLCASSREGQADTEAFFGQGTRLTVV.

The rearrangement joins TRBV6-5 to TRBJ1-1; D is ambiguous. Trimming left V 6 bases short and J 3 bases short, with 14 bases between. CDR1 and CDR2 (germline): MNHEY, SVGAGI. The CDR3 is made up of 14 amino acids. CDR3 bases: TGTGCCAGCAGCCAGCCTAGGAAGGACACTGAAGCTTTCTTT. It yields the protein CASSQPRKDTEAFF.

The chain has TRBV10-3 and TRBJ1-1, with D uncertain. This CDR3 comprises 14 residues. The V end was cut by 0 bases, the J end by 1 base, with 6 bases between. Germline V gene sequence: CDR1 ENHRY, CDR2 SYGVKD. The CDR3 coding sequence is TGTGCCATCAGTGAGTCCCCAGGGAACACTGAAGCTTTCTTT. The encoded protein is CAISESPGNTEAFF.

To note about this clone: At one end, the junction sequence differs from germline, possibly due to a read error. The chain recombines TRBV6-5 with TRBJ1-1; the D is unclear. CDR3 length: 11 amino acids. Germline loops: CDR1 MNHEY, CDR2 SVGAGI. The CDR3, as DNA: TGTGCCAGCTGGTCGAACCCTGAAGCTTTCTTT. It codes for CASWSNPEAFF.

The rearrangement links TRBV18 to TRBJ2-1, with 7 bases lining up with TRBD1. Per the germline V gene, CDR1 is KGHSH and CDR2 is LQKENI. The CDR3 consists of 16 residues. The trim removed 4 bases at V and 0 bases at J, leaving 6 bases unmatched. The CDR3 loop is CASSQGGRNSYNEQFF. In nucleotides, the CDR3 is TGTGCCAGCTCACAAGGGGGCAGAAACTCCTACAATGAGCAGTTCTTC.

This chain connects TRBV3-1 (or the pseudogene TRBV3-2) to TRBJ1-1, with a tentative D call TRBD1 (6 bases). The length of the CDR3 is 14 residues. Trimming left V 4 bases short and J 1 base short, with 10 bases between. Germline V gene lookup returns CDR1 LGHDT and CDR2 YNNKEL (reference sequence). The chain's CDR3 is CASSLRQANTEAFF. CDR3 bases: TGTGCCAGCAGCCTCAGACAGGCGAACACTGAAGCTTTCTTT.

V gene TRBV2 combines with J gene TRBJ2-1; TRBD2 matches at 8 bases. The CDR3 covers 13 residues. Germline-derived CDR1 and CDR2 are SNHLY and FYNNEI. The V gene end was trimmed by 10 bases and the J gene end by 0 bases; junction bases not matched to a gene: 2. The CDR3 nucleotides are TGTGCCACCGGACTAGCCTCCTACAATGAGCAGTTCTTC. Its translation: CATGLASYNEQFF.

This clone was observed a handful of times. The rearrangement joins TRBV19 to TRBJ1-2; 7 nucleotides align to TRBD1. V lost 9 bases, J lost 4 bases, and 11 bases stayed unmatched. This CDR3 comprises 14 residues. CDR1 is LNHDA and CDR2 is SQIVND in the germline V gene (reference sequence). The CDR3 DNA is TGTGCCAGCACGCTAAAGGACAGGTCCTATGGCTACACCTTC. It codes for CASTLKDRSYGYTF.

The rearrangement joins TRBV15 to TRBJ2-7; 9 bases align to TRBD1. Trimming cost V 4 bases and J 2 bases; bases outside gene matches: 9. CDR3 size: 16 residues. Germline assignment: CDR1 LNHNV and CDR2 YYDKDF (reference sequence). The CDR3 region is CATSIPGQGSPYEQYF. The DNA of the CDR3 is TGTGCCACCAGCATACCGGGACAGGGAAGCCCCTACGAGCAGTACTTC. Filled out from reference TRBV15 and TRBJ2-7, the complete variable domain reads DAMVIQNPRYQVTQFGKPVTLSCSQTLNHNVMYWYQQKSSQAPKLLFHYYDKDFNNEADTPDNFQSRRPNTSFCFLDIRSPGLGDTAMYLCATSIPGQGSPYEQYFGPGTRLTVT.

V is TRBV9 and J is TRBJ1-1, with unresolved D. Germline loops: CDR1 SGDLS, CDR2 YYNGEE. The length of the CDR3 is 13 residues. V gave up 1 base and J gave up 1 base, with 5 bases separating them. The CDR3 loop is CASSVYENTEAFF. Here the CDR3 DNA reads TGTGCCAGCAGCGTATACGAGAACACTGAAGCTTTCTTT.

The CDR3 bases are TGTGCCAGCAGTTACAGGGGCTACACCTTC. It translates to CASSYRGYTF. The rearrangement uses TRBV12-3 or TRBV12-4 and TRBJ1-2; D perhaps matches TRBD1 (5 bases). The CDR3 contains 10 residues. V lost 4 bases and J 8 bases, leaving 5 bases between the germline ends.

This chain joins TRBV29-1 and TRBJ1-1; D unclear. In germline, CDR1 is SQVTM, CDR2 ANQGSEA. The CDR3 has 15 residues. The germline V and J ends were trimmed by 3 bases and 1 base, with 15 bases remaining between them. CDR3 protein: CSVDTGFEGNTEAFF. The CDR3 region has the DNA TGCAGCGTTGATACCGGCTTTGAGGGGAACACTGAAGCTTTCTTT.

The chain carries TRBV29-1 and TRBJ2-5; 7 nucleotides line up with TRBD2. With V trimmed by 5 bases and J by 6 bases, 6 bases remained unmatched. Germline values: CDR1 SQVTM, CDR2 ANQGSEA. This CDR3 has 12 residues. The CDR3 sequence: CSVSRAGKTQYF. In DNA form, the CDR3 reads TGCAGCGTTTCTCGAGCGGGGAAGACCCAGTACTTC.

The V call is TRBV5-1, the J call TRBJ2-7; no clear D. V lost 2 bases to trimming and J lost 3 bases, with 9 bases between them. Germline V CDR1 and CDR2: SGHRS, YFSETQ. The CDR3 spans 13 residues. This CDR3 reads CASSFDWDYEQYF. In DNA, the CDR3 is TGCGCCAGCAGCTTTGATTGGGACTACGAGCAGTACTTC. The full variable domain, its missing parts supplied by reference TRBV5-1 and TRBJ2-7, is KAGVTQTPRYLIKTRGQQVTLSCSPISGHRSVSWYQQTPGQGLQFLFEYFSETQRNKGNFPGRFSGRQFSNSRSEMNVSTLELGDSALYLCASSFDWDYEQYFGPGTRLTVT.

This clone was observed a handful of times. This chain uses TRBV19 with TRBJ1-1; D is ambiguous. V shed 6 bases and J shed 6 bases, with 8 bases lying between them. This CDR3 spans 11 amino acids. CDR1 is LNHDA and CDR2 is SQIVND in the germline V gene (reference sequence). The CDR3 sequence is CASSLFSEAFF. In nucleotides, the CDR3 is TGTGCCAGTAGCCTGTTCTCTGAAGCTTTCTTT.

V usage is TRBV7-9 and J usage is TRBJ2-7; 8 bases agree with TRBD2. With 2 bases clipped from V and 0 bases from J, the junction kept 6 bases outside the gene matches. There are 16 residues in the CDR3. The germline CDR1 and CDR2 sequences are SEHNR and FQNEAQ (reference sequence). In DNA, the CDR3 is TGTGCCAGCAGCTTAACTGGCGGGAGGAGCTCCTACGAGCAGTACTTC. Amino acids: CASSLTGGRSSYEQYF.

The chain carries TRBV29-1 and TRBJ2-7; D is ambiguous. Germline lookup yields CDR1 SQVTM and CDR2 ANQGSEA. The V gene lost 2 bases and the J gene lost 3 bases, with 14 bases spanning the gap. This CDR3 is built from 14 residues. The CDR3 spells CSVEYTVRSYEQYF. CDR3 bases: TGCAGCGTTGAATACACAGTTCGAAGCTACGAGCAGTACTTC.

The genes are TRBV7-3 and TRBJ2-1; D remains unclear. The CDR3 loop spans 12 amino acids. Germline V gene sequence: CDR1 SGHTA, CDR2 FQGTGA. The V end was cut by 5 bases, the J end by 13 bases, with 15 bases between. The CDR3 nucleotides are TGTGCCAGCAGCCCAACCGGGCTCCCACAGTTCTTC. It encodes CASSPTGLPQFF.

The CDR3 region is CASSFNGKTALLPEQYF. CDR3 nucleotide sequence: TGTGCCAGCAGCTTTAACGGGAAAACAGCGTTGTTGCCCGAGCAGTACTTC. The chain uses TRBV11-2 and TRBJ2-7; TRBD2 is a possible D gene (5 bases). V was clipped by 3 bases and J by 6 bases, with 24 bases between them. CDR1 is SGHAT, CDR2 FQNNGV, per germline. This CDR3 comprises 17 residues.

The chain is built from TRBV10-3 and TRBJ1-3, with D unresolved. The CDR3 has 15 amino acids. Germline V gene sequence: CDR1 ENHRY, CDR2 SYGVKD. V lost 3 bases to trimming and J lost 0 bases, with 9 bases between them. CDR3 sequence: CAISDPHSSGNTIYF. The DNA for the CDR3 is TGTGCCATCAGTGACCCTCATTCCTCTGGAAACACCATATATTTT.

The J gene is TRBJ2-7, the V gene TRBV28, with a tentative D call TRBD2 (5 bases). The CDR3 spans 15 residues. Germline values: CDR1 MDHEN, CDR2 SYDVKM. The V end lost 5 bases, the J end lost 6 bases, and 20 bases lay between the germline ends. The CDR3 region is CASSPPGSSEGEQYF. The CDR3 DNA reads TGTGCCAGCAGTCCCCCTGGGTCTTCCGAGGGCGAGCAGTACTTC.

CDR3 residues: CATSDPQGPNTEAFF. DNA of the CDR3: TGTGCCACCAGTGACCCCCAGGGTCCGAACACTGAAGCTTTCTTT. The V call is TRBV24-1, the J call TRBJ1-1, with D perhaps matching TRBD1 (5 bases). The CDR3 consists of 15 residues. Germline assignment: CDR1 KGHDR and CDR2 SFDVKD. Trimming took off 4 bases at V and 1 base at J, with 12 bases between the two ends.

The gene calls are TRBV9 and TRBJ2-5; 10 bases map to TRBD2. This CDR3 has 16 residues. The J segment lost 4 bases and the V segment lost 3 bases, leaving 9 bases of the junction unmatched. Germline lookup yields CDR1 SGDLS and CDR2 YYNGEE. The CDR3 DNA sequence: TGTGCCAGCAGCGCACGGAGCGGGGGGGAGCGAGAGACCCAGTACTTC. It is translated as CASSARSGGERETQYF.

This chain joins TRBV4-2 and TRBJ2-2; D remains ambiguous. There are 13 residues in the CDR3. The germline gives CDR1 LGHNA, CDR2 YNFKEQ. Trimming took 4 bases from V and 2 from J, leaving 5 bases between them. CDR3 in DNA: TGTGCCAGCAGCCTTACTAACACCGGGGAGCTGTTTTTT. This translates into CASSLTNTGELFF.

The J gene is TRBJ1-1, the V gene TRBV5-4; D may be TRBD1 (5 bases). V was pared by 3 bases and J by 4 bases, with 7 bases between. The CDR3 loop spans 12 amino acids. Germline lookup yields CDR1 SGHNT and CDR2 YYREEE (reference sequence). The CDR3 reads CASSSDSTEAFF. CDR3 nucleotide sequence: TGTGCCAGCAGCTCCGACAGCACTGAAGCTTTCTTT.

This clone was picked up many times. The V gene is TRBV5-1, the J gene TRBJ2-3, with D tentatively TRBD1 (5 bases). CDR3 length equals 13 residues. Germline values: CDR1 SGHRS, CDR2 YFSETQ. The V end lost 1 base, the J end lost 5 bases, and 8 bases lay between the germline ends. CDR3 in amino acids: CASSLQGLDTQYF. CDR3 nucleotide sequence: TGCGCCAGCAGCTTGCAGGGCCTAGATACGCAGTATTTT.